This TCR beta chain appears in the sequencing data of a study of cytomegalovirus exposure and HLA in healthy donors. Findings and caveats of the study: The study labeled fewer than 200 TCR beta chains cytomegalovirus-associated. A later analysis reported that several of the most significant clusters appeared to be linked to common viral pathogens, among them Epstein-Barr virus. Sequences of the TCR beta chain were said to predict the HLA-A and HLA-B alleles of most subjects accurately. When analyzed later, a missense DCLRE1C variant was found to be linked to TCR beta V- and J-gene trimming.

As regards this clone: Antigen unknown.

CDR1 is GTSNPN, CDR2 SVGIG, per germline (reference sequence). V lost 3 bases, J lost 4 bases, and 3 bases stayed unmatched. This CDR3 contains 15 residues. The PCR employed 60 Vbeta primers together with 13 Jbeta primers. Produced via immunoSEQ multiplex PCR; TCRdb's table is partial and in-frame only. The repertoire consists of tens of thousands of clones, with roughly 80% occurring once and the leading ten covering 3% to 3.5%. The receptor was derived from a man aged 30 to 39 in good health and CMV-seropositive. This rearrangement joins TRBV30 to TRBJ2-3; TRBD2 matches 14 bases. Sequencing was carried out using PBMCs. The CDR3 loop is CAWSRLAGGADTQYF. CDR3 sequence (DNA): TGTGCCTGGAGCCGACTAGCGGGAGGGGCAGATACGCAGTATTTT.